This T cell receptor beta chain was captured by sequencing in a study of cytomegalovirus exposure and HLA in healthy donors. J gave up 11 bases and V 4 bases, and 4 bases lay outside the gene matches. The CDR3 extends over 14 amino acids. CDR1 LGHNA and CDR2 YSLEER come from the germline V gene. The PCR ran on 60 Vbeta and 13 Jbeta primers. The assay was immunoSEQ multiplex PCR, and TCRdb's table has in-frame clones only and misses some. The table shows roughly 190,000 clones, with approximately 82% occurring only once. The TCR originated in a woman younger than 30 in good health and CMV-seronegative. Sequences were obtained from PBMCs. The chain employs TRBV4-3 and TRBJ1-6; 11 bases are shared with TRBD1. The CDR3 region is CASSPGQGATPLHF. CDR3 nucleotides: TGCGCCAGCAGCCCAGGACAGGGGGCTACACCCCTCCACTTT.